The 14 T cell receptor beta chains below all came from one sample that was sequenced in a study of PD-1 blockade in mismatch repair-deficient tumors. Clones were read by immunoSEQ multiplex PCR, and TCRdb kept only the in-frame ones, dropping some. The top ten clones hold roughly 2.5% of a sample with about 84,000 clones, over 70% of them seen once. The material was peripheral blood, obtained 12 weeks after starting pembrolizumab. These receptors were taken from an adult with mismatch repair-deficient cancer.

This chain links TRBV11-3 with TRBJ2-1, with 10 bases fitting TRBD2. The CDR3 is made up of 17 amino acids. Per the germline V gene, CDR1 is SGHNT and CDR2 is YENEEA. The V and J ends lost 3 bases and 0 bases, in that order; junction bases with no gene match: 5. The CDR3 region is CASSFLGLAASYNEQFF. CDR3 sequence (DNA): TGTGCCAGCAGCTTTCTCGGACTAGCGGCCTCCTACAATGAGCAGTTCTTC.

This clone has more than one count but fewer than ten. The rearrangement links TRBV9 to TRBJ2-1, with D tentatively TRBD1 (6 bases). Between the trimmed V and J ends, which lost 2 bases and 2 bases, there was a span of 11 bases. This CDR3 spans 15 amino acids. Germline loops: CDR1 SGDLS, CDR2 YYNGEE. The CDR3 here is CASSVEAGAYNEQFF. The CDR3, as DNA: TGTGCCAGCAGCGTTGAAGCAGGGGCCTACAATGAGCAGTTCTTC.

The genes are TRBV4-1 and TRBJ2-1; D gene ambiguous. The CDR3 contains 14 residues. Per the germline V gene, CDR1 is MGHRA and CDR2 is YSYEKL. The germline V and J ends were trimmed by 0 bases and 8 bases, with 11 bases remaining between them. Here the CDR3 DNA reads TGCGCCAGCAGCCAAGATCTGATAGCCTATGAGCAGTTCTTC. The encoded protein is CASSQDLIAYEQFF.

This clone has a handful of counts. This sequence joins TRBV19 and TRBJ1-3; D is unresolved. The CDR3 has 13 amino acids. CDR1 and CDR2 (germline): LNHDA, SQIVND (reference sequence). The germline V and J ends were trimmed by 4 bases and 6 bases, with 10 bases remaining between them. The CDR3 DNA reads TGTGCCAGTAGTAAGGAACAGCAAAACACCATATATTTT. Translation gives CASSKEQQNTIYF.

The rearrangement joins TRBV11-2 to TRBJ2-3; no clear D. CDR3 length equals 14 residues. Per germline, CDR1 SGHAT and CDR2 FQNNGV. Trimming cost V 2 bases and J 1 base, with 7 bases left between them. CDR3 residues: CASSLTRGTDTQYF. The DNA of the CDR3 is TGTGCCAGCAGCTTAACCCGGGGCACAGATACGCAGTATTTT.

This clone was counted a few times. The V call is TRBV2, the J call TRBJ1-2; possibly TRBD1 for D (6 bases). V was cut by 5 bases and J by 4 bases, with 14 bases left in between. This CDR3 comprises 14 residues. Looked up from germline, CDR1 is SNHLY and CDR2 is FYNNEI. In nucleotides, the CDR3 is TGTGCCAGCAGTCCATCTGGACAGACCTATGGCTACACCTTC. Its translation is CASSPSGQTYGYTF.

The rearrangement uses TRBV5-4 and TRBJ2-7; 9 bases line up with TRBD2. J gave up 3 bases and V 4 bases, and 2 bases lay outside the gene matches. The CDR3 has 13 amino acids. Germline V gene lookup returns CDR1 SGHNT and CDR2 YYREEE (reference sequence). Written as DNA, the CDR3 is TGTGCCAGCAGCGTAGCGGGAGTCTACGAGCAGTACTTC. It codes for CASSVAGVYEQYF.

The V gene is TRBV14, the J gene TRBJ2-1; D unresolved. The V end lost 0 bases, the J end lost 2 bases, and 8 bases lay between the germline ends. Germline V gives CDR1 SGHDN, CDR2 FVKESK. The CDR3 sequence is 15 residues long. CDR3: CASSQDRVPYNEQFF. CDR3 sequence (DNA): TGTGCCAGCAGCCAAGATCGGGTGCCCTACAATGAGCAGTTCTTC. The variable domain in full, with the rest retrieved from reference TRBV14 and TRBJ2-1, is EAGVTQFPSHSVIEKGQTVTLRCDPISGHDNLYWYRRVMGKEIKFLLHFVKESKQDESGMPNNRFLAERTGGTYSTLKVQPAELEDSGVYFCASSQDRVPYNEQFFGPGTRLTVL.

This chain joins TRBV6-1 and TRBJ1-3, with 8 bases that match TRBD1. Germline lookup yields CDR1 MNHNS and CDR2 SASEGT. Germline trimming cut 4 bases from V and 4 bases from J; bases unmatched to any gene: 3. The CDR3 consists of 14 residues. The CDR3 bases are TGTGCCAGCAGTGCAGGGGGCGCGGGAAACACCATATATTTT. It is translated as CASSAGGAGNTIYF.

A single count supports this clone. The rearrangement joins TRBV6-5 to TRBJ2-3; tentatively, D is TRBD2 (5 bases). CDR1 and CDR2 from the germline V gene are MNHEY and SVGAGI. Trimming stripped 10 bases from V and 2 bases from J, with 16 bases between. This CDR3 is 14 amino acids long. CDR3 amino acids: CATLAKRVTDTQYF. The CDR3 DNA reads TGTGCCACCTTAGCGAAGAGGGTCACAGATACGCAGTATTTT.

The rearrangement links TRBV29-1 to TRBJ1-1; D remains ambiguous. Germline V gene lookup returns CDR1 SQVTM and CDR2 ANQGSEA. There are 9 residues in the CDR3. The V gene lost 8 bases and the J gene lost 9 bases, with 10 bases spanning the gap. The CDR3 is CSPDGKAFF. CDR3 DNA sequence: TGCAGCCCGGACGGTAAAGCTTTCTTT. Complete variable domain (other parts from reference TRBV29-1 and TRBJ1-1): SAVISQKPSRDICQRGTSLTIQCQVDSQVTMMFWYRQQPGQSLTLIATANQGSEATYESGFVIDKFPISRPNLTFSTLTVSNMSPEDSSIYLCSPDGKAFFGQGTRLTVV.

The chain is built from TRBV4-3 and TRBJ2-2, with a weak D call TRBD2 (6 bases). This CDR3 is 18 amino acids long. Germline CDR1 and CDR2: LGHNA and YSLEER. V shed 3 bases and J shed 5 bases, with 22 bases lying between them. The chain's CDR3 is CASSHRKADYVWTGELFF. The CDR3 DNA sequence: TGCGCCAGCAGCCATCGAAAAGCGGACTATGTCTGGACCGGGGAGCTGTTTTTT.

The chain employs TRBV27 and TRBJ1-5; D is ambiguous. The CDR3 is made up of 14 amino acids. The V end lost 8 bases, the J end lost 4 bases, and 15 bases lay between the germline ends. CDR1 MNHEY and CDR2 SMNVEV come from the germline V gene (reference sequence). The CDR3 DNA reads as TGTGCCAGCCATCCCCCGCATCGGAATCAGCCCCAGCATTTT. Translating gives CASHPPHRNQPQHF.

The count of this clone is one. The chain employs TRBV7-9 and TRBJ2-1, with 7 bases identical to TRBD2. The CDR3 is 15 amino acids. The germline gives CDR1 SEHNR, CDR2 FQNEAQ (reference sequence). The J segment lost 5 bases and the V segment lost 4 bases, leaving 8 bases of the junction unmatched. In DNA form, the CDR3 reads TGTGCCAGCAGCTCAAGGGGAGGGCGGCACAATGAGCAGTTCTTC. It encodes CASSSRGGRHNEQFF.